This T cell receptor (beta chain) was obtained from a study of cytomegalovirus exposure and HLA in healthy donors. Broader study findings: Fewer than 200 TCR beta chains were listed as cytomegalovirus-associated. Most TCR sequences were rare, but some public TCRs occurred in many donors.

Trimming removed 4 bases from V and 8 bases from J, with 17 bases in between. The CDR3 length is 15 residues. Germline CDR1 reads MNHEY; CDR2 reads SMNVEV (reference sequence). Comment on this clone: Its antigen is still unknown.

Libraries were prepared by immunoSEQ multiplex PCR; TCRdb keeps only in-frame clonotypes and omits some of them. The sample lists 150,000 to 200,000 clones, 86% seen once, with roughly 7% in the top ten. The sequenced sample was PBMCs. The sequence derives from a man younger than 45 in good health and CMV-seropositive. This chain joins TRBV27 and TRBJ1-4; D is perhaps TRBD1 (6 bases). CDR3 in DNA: TGTGCCAGCAGTTGGGCTCTAGGGGGTGACGAAAAACTGTTTTTT. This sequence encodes CASSWALGGDEKLFF.